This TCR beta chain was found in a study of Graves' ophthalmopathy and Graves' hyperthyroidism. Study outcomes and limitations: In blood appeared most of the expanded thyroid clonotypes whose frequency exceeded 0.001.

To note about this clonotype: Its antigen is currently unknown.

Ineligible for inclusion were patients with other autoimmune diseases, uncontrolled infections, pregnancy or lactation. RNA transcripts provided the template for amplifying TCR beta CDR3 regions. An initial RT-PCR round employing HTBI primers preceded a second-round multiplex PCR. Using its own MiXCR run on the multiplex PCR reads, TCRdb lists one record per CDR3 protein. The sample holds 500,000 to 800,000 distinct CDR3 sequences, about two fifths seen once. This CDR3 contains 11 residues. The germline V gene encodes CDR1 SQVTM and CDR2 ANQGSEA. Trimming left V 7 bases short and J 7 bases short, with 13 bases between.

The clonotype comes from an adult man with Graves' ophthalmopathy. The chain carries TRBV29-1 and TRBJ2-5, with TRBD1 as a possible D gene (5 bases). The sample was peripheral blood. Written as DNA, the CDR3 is TGCAGCGCCACCAGGGTGGGGACCCAGTACTTC. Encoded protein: CSATRVGTQYF.